A single sample is the source of the 11 T cell receptor beta chains below, sequenced in a study of T-cell reconstitution after alpha-beta-depleted transplantation in children. The TCRbeta library was prepared with unique molecular identifiers. TCRdb re-analysed the PCR reads in MiXCR, keeping a single row per CDR3 protein. The repertoire holds 600,000 or so distinct CDR3 sequences, with under 25% as singletons. Sequenced here: PBMCs, mostly from graft donor cells, sampled 360 days after TCRalphabeta/CD19-depleted stem cell transplant. Receptor source: a boy under two years old who had a stem cell transplant for acute myeloid leukemia, so the T cells may come from the graft donor.

The chain combines TRBV4-1 with TRBJ2-1, with 7 bases matching TRBD1. Germline V lookup: CDR1 MGHRA, CDR2 YSYEKL. This CDR3 spans 14 amino acids. Trimming took 5 bases from V and 9 from J; bases not matched to a gene: 10. The CDR3: CASSSRTGGREQFF. The CDR3 DNA reads as TGCGCCAGCAGCTCTCGGACAGGTGGACGTGAGCAGTTCTTC.

The chain uses TRBV25-1 and TRBJ1-1; D is unresolved. Germline loops: CDR1 MGHDK, CDR2 SYGVNS. V lost 4 bases and J lost 1, with 10 bases in between. The CDR3 spans 14 residues. The DNA for the CDR3 is TGTGCCAGCAGTGGCGAGGGCGCGAACACTGAAGCTTTCTTT. It yields the protein CASSGEGANTEAFF.

The V gene is TRBV20-1, the J gene TRBJ2-1, with D unresolved. This CDR3 contains 14 residues. Germline assignment: CDR1 DFQATT and CDR2 SNEGSKA (reference sequence). Trimming removed 0 bases at V and 4 bases at J, with 10 bases between. The CDR3 loop is CSARDGRGYNEQFF. For the CDR3, the DNA is TGCAGTGCTAGAGATGGGCGAGGTTACAATGAGCAGTTCTTC.

The rearrangement joins TRBV24-1 to TRBJ2-1, with D maybe TRBD1 (6 bases). The germline V gene encodes CDR1 KGHDR and CDR2 SFDVKD. The V end lost 9 bases, the J end lost 5 bases, and 16 bases lay between the germline ends. The length of the CDR3 is 14 residues. The CDR3 loop reads CATGEGGRDNEQFF. In nucleotides, the CDR3 is TGTGCCACCGGAGAAGGGGGAAGGGACAATGAGCAGTTCTTC.

This clonotype came up a few times. The CDR3: CASSLQVKETQYF. The CDR3 DNA follows: TGTGCCAGCTCACTACAGGTTAAGGAGACCCAGTACTTC. V and J are TRBV18 and TRBJ2-5, with D perhaps TRBD1 (5 bases). CDR1 KGHSH and CDR2 LQKENI come from the germline V gene. With 4 bases removed from V and 5 bases from J, the gap between germline ends came to 11 bases. The CDR3 loop spans 13 amino acids.

The chain recombines TRBV2 with TRBJ2-1; 7 bases match TRBD2. CDR1 is SNHLY, CDR2 FYNNEI, per germline. This CDR3 contains 15 residues. The trim removed 6 bases at V and 6 bases at J, leaving 11 bases unmatched. CDR3 in amino acids: CASRRSGAGPNEQFF. In DNA form, the CDR3 reads TGTGCCAGCAGGAGAAGCGGGGCGGGTCCCAATGAGCAGTTCTTC.

This clonotype has a count of ten or more. CDR3 in DNA: TGTGCCAGCAGTCTTTACACACCCTCAGATACGCAGTATTTT. Protein product: CASSLYTPSDTQYF. This chain joins TRBV12-3 or TRBV12-4 and TRBJ2-3, with no clear D. The V end was cut by 5 bases, the J end by 4 bases, with 13 bases between. This CDR3 contains 14 residues.

This clonotype has ten or more counts. The chain is built from TRBV5-1 and TRBJ2-1; 7 bases match TRBD2. CDR1 and CDR2 from the germline V gene are SGHRS and YFSETQ. The ends lost 0 bases at V and 8 bases at J; junction bases unmatched: 11. CDR3 length: 16 amino acids. CDR3 in DNA: TGCGCCAGCAGCTTGGGTTCGGCGACTAGCACTTATGAGCAGTTCTTC. This codes for CASSLGSATSTYEQFF.

CDR3 sequence: CASSRVGRYNEQFF. CDR3 DNA sequence: TGCGCCAGCAGCCGGGTGGGCAGGTACAATGAGCAGTTCTTC. J is TRBJ2-1 and V is TRBV5-1; D unclear. Germline V lookup: CDR1 SGHRS, CDR2 YFSETQ. Trimming took off 4 bases at V and 4 bases at J, with 12 bases between the two ends. This CDR3 has 14 amino acids.

This clonotype was seen ten or more times. V usage is TRBV7-3 and J usage is TRBJ2-1; a possible D gene is TRBD2 (6 bases). The CDR3 has 12 residues. Trimming shortened V by 8 bases and J by 10 bases, and 15 bases separated the two germline ends. CDR1 SGHTA and CDR2 FQGTGA come from the germline V gene. The CDR3 spells CASSLTSGEQFF. CDR3 sequence (DNA): TGTGCCAGCTCACTGACTAGTGGCGAGCAGTTCTTC.

V usage is TRBV7-2 and J usage is TRBJ2-2, with TRBD2 matching over 11 bases. The trim removed 2 bases at V and 6 bases at J, leaving 8 bases unmatched. CDR3 length equals 17 residues. The germline gives CDR1 SGHTA, CDR2 FQGNSA. The CDR3: CASSLLAGGPRAGELFF. The CDR3 DNA reads as TGTGCCAGCAGCTTATTAGCGGGGGGGCCTCGGGCCGGGGAGCTGTTTTTT.